This T cell receptor (beta chain) was identified in a study of CD8 T cells in ankylosing spondylitis. Overall study findings and caveats: One TCR beta motif, made up of eight or nine highly homologous variants, appeared characteristic of ankylosing spondylitis blood. Some motif variants were previously reported in reactive arthritis synovial fluid and blood. Significant enrichment of disease-linked clones was reportedly seen in matched ankylosing spondylitis synovial fluid.

TCRdb re-called the 5' RACE reads with MiXCR, one entry per CDR3 protein. Of tens of thousands of distinct CDR3 sequences in the sample, 27% were seen once. This clonotype occurred a few times. Its cognate antigen is unknown. This sequence originates from a male donor with ankylosing spondylitis or in good health (not recorded which). The sequenced sample was blood, either unsorted or a sorted T cell fraction (not recorded which).

The CDR3: CASSLSPGRNSPLHF. The CDR3 bases are TGCGCCAGCAGCTTGTCCCCAGGCCGAAATTCACCCCTCCACTTT. The rearrangement links TRBV5-1 to TRBJ1-6, with D uncertain. Germline V gives CDR1 SGHRS, CDR2 YFSETQ. Trimming pared 1 base from V and 7 bases from J, leaving 12 bases between. The CDR3 runs to 15 residues. The full variable domain, in which reference TRBV5-1 and TRBJ1-6 provide the parts outside the CDR3, is KAGVTQTPRYLIKTRGQQVTLSCSPISGHRSVSWYQQTPGQGLQFLFEYFSETQRNKGNFPGRFSGRQFSNSRSEMNVSTLELGDSALYLCASSLSPGRNSPLHFGNGTRLTVT.